Following are 19 T cell receptor beta chains from one sample sequenced in a study of technical replicates of blood from a few donors. Clones were read by immunoSEQ multiplex PCR, and TCRdb kept only the in-frame ones, dropping some. The profile shows around 70,000 clones, approximately 97% of them singletons. What was sequenced was T cells isolated from PBMCs. The source is a human donor in good health.

This chain uses TRBV6-6 with TRBJ1-1; D uncertain. The CDR3 length is 13 residues. Germline V lookup: CDR1 MNHNY, CDR2 SVGAGI (reference sequence). V lost 7 bases and J lost 1, with 10 bases in between. The CDR3, as DNA: TGTGCCAGCATTAGGGCGGGGAACACTGAAGCTTTCTTT. Amino acids: CASIRAGNTEAFF.

A single count supports this clone. The rearrangement links TRBV5-1 to TRBJ2-3; 12 bases map to TRBD1. The CDR3 has 15 residues. V dropped 2 bases and J dropped 4; count of bases not matched to a gene: 2. Per the germline V gene, CDR1 is SGHRS and CDR2 is YFSETQ. In nucleotides, the CDR3 is TGCGCCAGCAGCTTCGGGACAGGGGGCCCAGATACGCAGTATTTT. Translation: CASSFGTGGPDTQYF.

The chain combines TRBV5-4 with TRBJ1-5; TRBD1 matches 8 bases. The CDR3 is 14 residues long. Germline CDR1 SGHNT, CDR2 YYREEE (reference sequence). V lost 10 bases and J lost 7; bases outside the gene matches: 13. The CDR3 bases are TGTGCCGTAGGCGATTTCAGGGGGCTCCAGCCCCAGCATTTT. The encoded protein is CAVGDFRGLQPQHF.

This chain connects TRBV2 to TRBJ2-5; the D is unclear. From germline, CDR1 is SNHLY and CDR2 FYNNEI. CDR3 size: 12 residues. Trimming took 4 bases from V and 4 from J, leaving 7 bases between them. CDR3 sequence: CASSVESETQYF. In nucleotides, the CDR3 is TGTGCCAGCAGTGTTGAGTCAGAGACCCAGTACTTC.

The chain recombines TRBV10-3 with TRBJ2-7; possible D gene TRBD2, 5 bases. Germline assignment: CDR1 ENHRY and CDR2 SYGVKD. The CDR3 has 13 amino acids. V was shortened by 3 bases and J by 2 bases, with 8 bases between the two germline ends. The CDR3 DNA follows: TGTGCCATCAGTGACAGCGGTACCTACGAGCAGTACTTC. This encodes CAISDSGTYEQYF.

J is TRBJ2-5 and V is TRBV9; 7 bases map to TRBD1. Germline V gene data show CDR1 as SGDLS and CDR2 as YYNGEE. CDR3 length: 14 residues. Trimming took 2 bases from V and 3 from J; bases not matched to a gene: 4. The CDR3 nucleotides read TGTGCCAGCAGCGTCAGGGACAGAAAAGAGACCCAGTACTTC. Translating it yields CASSVRDRKETQYF.

The chain is built from TRBV5-4 and TRBJ2-3; 10 bases agree with TRBD2. CDR3 size: 17 residues. The V and J ends lost 0 bases and 3 bases, in that order; junction bases with no gene match: 7. In germline, CDR1 is SGHNT, CDR2 YYREEE (reference sequence). The CDR3 coding sequence is TGTGCCAGCAGCTTGGGTTCTAGCGGGAGTTGGACAGATACGCAGTATTTT. It codes for CASSLGSSGSWTDTQYF.

The V call is TRBV27, the J call TRBJ2-7, with D possibly matching TRBD2 (6 bases). V lost 3 bases and J lost 2, with 14 bases in between. This CDR3 comprises 15 residues. Germline V gene lookup returns CDR1 MNHEY and CDR2 SMNVEV (reference sequence). CDR3 sequence reads: CASSFTSLATYEQYF. CDR3 DNA: TGTGCCAGCAGTTTCACCAGCCTAGCGACCTACGAGCAGTACTTC.

The gene calls are TRBV29-1 and TRBJ1-2; the D is unclear. CDR3 size: 15 residues. CDR1 and CDR2 (germline): SQVTM, ANQGSEA. Trimming pared 4 bases from V and 1 base from J, leaving 16 bases between. DNA of the CDR3: TGCAGCGTTGGTGTTCCGCCGACAATTAACTATGGCTACACCTTC. Translation gives CSVGVPPTINYGYTF.

The chain combines TRBV7-8 with TRBJ1-2; maybe TRBD1 (6 bases). Germline lookup yields CDR1 SGHVS and CDR2 FQNEAQ. V lost 1 base and J 8 bases, leaving 8 bases between the germline ends. The CDR3 length is 12 residues. CDR3 loop: CASSLGGGGYTF. CDR3 sequence (DNA): TGTGCCAGCAGCTTAGGTGGGGGCGGCTACACCTTC. Using reference TRBV7-8 and TRBJ1-2 for the parts outside the CDR3, the full variable domain is GAGVSQSPRYKVAKRGQDVALRCDPISGHVSLFWYQQALGQGPEFLTYFQNEAQLDKSGLPSDRFFAERPEGSVSTLKIQRTQQEDSAVYLCASSLGGGGYTFGSGTRLTVV.

This chain uses TRBV6-5 with TRBJ1-1, with TRBD1 matching 8 bases. The CDR3 covers 15 residues. The ends lost 5 bases at V and 1 base at J; junction bases unmatched: 6. CDR1 and CDR2 from the germline V gene are MNHEY and SVGAGI. The CDR3 DNA sequence: TGTGCCAGCAGTCGTCCCGGGACAGGGAACACTGAAGCTTTCTTT. The encoded protein is CASSRPGTGNTEAFF.

V is TRBV4-1 and J is TRBJ2-3; 7 bases are a match to TRBD2. The CDR3 length is 18 residues. After removal of 0 bases from V and 0 bases from J, the junction contained 9 bases not matched to a gene. Germline CDR1 and CDR2: MGHRA and YSYEKL. The CDR3 reads CASSQELGLAASTDTQYF. The CDR3 nucleotides read TGCGCCAGCAGCCAAGAATTAGGCCTAGCGGCTAGCACAGATACGCAGTATTTT.

The genes are TRBV19 and TRBJ2-7; 8 bases agree with TRBD1. Germline CDR1 LNHDA, CDR2 SQIVND (reference sequence). Germline trimming cut 3 bases from V and 4 bases from J; bases unmatched to any gene: 11. CDR3 length equals 16 residues. The CDR3 DNA reads as TGTGCCAGTAGTATGACTCCGGGACAGGTACGTTACGAGCAGTACTTC. It yields the protein CASSMTPGQVRYEQYF.

Only one count was recorded for this clone. The V gene is TRBV10-3, the J gene TRBJ2-2, with D possibly TRBD1 on 6 matching bases. V was shortened by 7 bases and J by 0 bases, with 9 bases between the two germline ends. The germline CDR1 and CDR2 sequences are ENHRY and SYGVKD. The CDR3 spans 14 residues. The CDR3 loop reads CAITPGANTGELFF. The CDR3 nucleotides are TGTGCCATCACCCCAGGGGCGAACACCGGGGAGCTGTTTTTT.

The chain couples TRBV27 to TRBJ1-5, with D tentatively TRBD1 (5 bases). Germline CDR1 and CDR2: MNHEY and SMNVEV (reference sequence). Trimming removed 2 bases at V and 7 bases at J, with 18 bases between. The CDR3 sequence is 16 residues long. Written as DNA, the CDR3 is TGTGCCAGCAGTTTAATTAATGGGCTGCAGGGACAGCCCCAGCATTTT. Amino acid sequence: CASSLINGLQGQPQHF.

A single count supports this clone. The rearrangement links TRBV27 to TRBJ2-7; TRBD2 agrees at 8 bases. The germline CDR1 and CDR2 sequences are MNHEY and SMNVEV (reference sequence). CDR3 length equals 13 residues. The V and J ends lost 5 bases and 4 bases, in that order; junction bases with no gene match: 4. CDR3: CASSSTSGYEQYF. CDR3 sequence (DNA): TGTGCCAGCAGTAGCACTAGCGGATACGAGCAGTACTTC.

The V call is TRBV4-1, the J call TRBJ1-1; 7 bases map to TRBD1. The CDR3 length is 15 residues. Germline V gene data show CDR1 as MGHRA and CDR2 as YSYEKL. With 0 bases clipped from V and 10 bases from J, the junction kept 11 bases outside the gene matches. This CDR3 reads CASSQDRGQPPRAFF. The DNA of the CDR3 is TGCGCCAGCAGCCAAGATCGGGGACAGCCTCCTCGAGCTTTCTTT.

The chain uses TRBV5-6 and TRBJ2-7, with 9 nucleotides matching TRBD2. J gave up 4 bases and V 0 bases, and 2 bases lay outside the gene matches. The germline gives CDR1 SGHDT, CDR2 YYEEEE. The CDR3 is 14 amino acids. The DNA for the CDR3 is TGTGCCAGCAGCTTGGGTGCGGGAGGGTACGAGCAGTACTTC. The encoded protein is CASSLGAGGYEQYF.

V is TRBV4-3 and J is TRBJ2-7; 8 nucleotides align to TRBD2. V shed 0 bases and J 2 bases; nucleotides not matched to a gene: 3. Germline V lookup: CDR1 LGHNA, CDR2 YSLEER. The length of the CDR3 is 15 residues. CDR3 amino acids: CASSQEGLGAYEQYF. In DNA form, the CDR3 reads TGCGCCAGCAGCCAAGAGGGACTAGGGGCCTACGAGCAGTACTTC.